This TCR beta chain was recorded in a study of cytomegalovirus exposure and HLA in healthy donors. The PCR contained 60 Vbeta and 13 Jbeta primers. Sequencing used immunoSEQ multiplex PCR; TCRdb keeps in-frame clones, though not all of them. The table has about 150,000 clones, about 74% seen once. The germline gives CDR1 SGHRS, CDR2 YFSETQ. Trimming cost V 7 bases and J 5 bases, with 12 bases left between them. CDR3 size: 13 residues. This TCR came from a male donor in good health and CMV-seronegative. The V and J genes are TRBV5-1 and TRBJ1-4; D is possibly TRBD1 (5 bases). The sequenced material came from PBMCs. The CDR3 region is CASRPGSNEKLFF. CDR3 bases: TGCGCCAGCCGACCAGGGTCCAATGAAAAACTGTTTTTT.